The 23 T cell receptor beta chains below were found in one sample sequenced in a study of CD8 T cells in Susac syndrome. An amount of RNA that ranged from roughly 0.45 to 1 ug was reverse transcribed with random hexamers. TCRdb processed the immunoSEQ multiplex PCR reads anew with MiXCR; each CDR3 protein has one entry. The data hold about 300,000 distinct CDR3 sequences, with approximately 90% observed a single time. The sample consisted of CD8+ T cells from PBMCs. These receptors were collected from a human donor with multiple sclerosis.

This chain joins TRBV27 and TRBJ2-1, with D possibly being TRBD1 or TRBD2 (5 bases each). V gave up 7 bases and J gave up 7 bases, with 14 bases separating them. The germline V gene encodes CDR1 MNHEY and CDR2 SMNVEV (reference sequence). There are 13 residues in the CDR3. This CDR3 reads CASKRDPGNEQFF. The CDR3 DNA is TGTGCCAGCAAGAGGGACCCGGGGAATGAGCAGTTCTTC.

CDR3 nucleotide sequence: TGTGCCAGCAGTTTATCAGGGGCGGGAGAGACCCAGTACTTC. Protein: CASSLSGAGETQYF. The V call is TRBV12-3 or TRBV12-4, the J call TRBJ2-5, with a weak D call TRBD1 (6 bases). V was cut by 2 bases and J by 4 bases, with 11 bases left in between. The CDR3 spans 14 residues.

The table lists this clonotype with a few counts. This chain uses TRBV4-2 with TRBJ2-5; TRBD1 is a possible D gene (5 bases). With 0 bases removed from V and 2 bases from J, the gap between germline ends came to 13 bases. In germline, CDR1 is LGHNA, CDR2 YNFKEQ. The CDR3 totals 16 residues. In DNA form, the CDR3 reads TGTGCCAGCAGCCAAGATCCAGGGAAGGGGCAAGAGACCCAGTACTTC. Encoded protein: CASSQDPGKGQETQYF.

The gene calls are TRBV3-1 and TRBJ2-3; D call uncertain. The germline gives CDR1 LGHDT, CDR2 YNNKEL (reference sequence). Trimming took off 3 bases at V and 3 bases at J, with 13 bases between the two ends. This CDR3 region has 15 residues. CDR3 loop: CASSHAPTRTDTQYF. DNA for the CDR3: TGTGCCAGCAGCCATGCCCCGACGAGGACAGATACGCAGTATTTT.

The chain is built from TRBV12-3 or TRBV12-4 and TRBJ1-5; 7 nucleotides match TRBD1. After removal of 6 bases from V and 6 bases from J, the junction contained 14 bases not matched to a gene. CDR3 size: 16 residues. This CDR3 is CASSPETGLSGQPQHF. In DNA form, the CDR3 reads TGTGCCAGCAGCCCCGAGACAGGGCTATCCGGTCAGCCCCAGCATTTT.

The V call is TRBV27, the J call TRBJ2-7; 13 nucleotides match TRBD2. CDR3 length: 15 residues. Germline loops: CDR1 MNHEY, CDR2 SMNVEV (reference sequence). Trimming removed 3 bases from V and 5 bases from J; junction bases left unmatched: 4. The CDR3 region has the DNA TGTGCCAGCAGTTTGGGTGGACTAGCGGGAGACGAGCAGTACTTC. It is translated as CASSLGGLAGDEQYF.

The CDR3 coding sequence is TGCGCCAGCAGCCAAGAGGTGCGGGGGCGCGGCTACACCTTC. Amino acids: CASSQEVRGRGYTF. The chain employs TRBV4-1 and TRBJ1-2; a possible D gene is TRBD1 (6 bases). The CDR3 is made up of 14 amino acids. The ends were cut back, 0 bases at V and 8 bases at J, with 13 bases in the middle. In germline, CDR1 is MGHRA, CDR2 YSYEKL.

This clonotype was detected a few times. The rearrangement links TRBV3-1 to TRBJ2-1; D possibly corresponds to TRBD2 (7 bases). The ends were cut back, 1 base at V and 6 bases at J, with 13 bases in the middle. The length of the CDR3 is 15 residues. Germline lookup yields CDR1 LGHDT and CDR2 YNNKEL (reference sequence). The CDR3 bases are TGTGCCAGCAGCCAAGGGCCCGGGGGGCCCAATGAGCAGTTCTTC. This translates into CASSQGPGGPNEQFF.

The V and J genes are TRBV9 and TRBJ2-1, with 7 bases matching TRBD2. This CDR3 contains 15 residues. V gave up 2 bases and J gave up 2 bases; unmatched junction bases: 4. Germline loops: CDR1 SGDLS, CDR2 YYNGEE. CDR3 in amino acids: CASSVLAEPYNEQFF. The CDR3 region has the DNA TGTGCCAGCAGCGTCCTAGCGGAGCCCTACAATGAGCAGTTCTTC.

The chain combines TRBV25-1 with TRBJ1-6, with TRBD1 matching 7 bases. Germline assignment: CDR1 MGHDK and CDR2 SYGVNS. The CDR3 spans 15 residues. With V trimmed by 4 bases and J by 6 bases, 6 bases remained unmatched. Here the CDR3 DNA reads TGTGCCAGCAGTGTCGGGACAGAATTTAATTCACCCCTCCACTTT. This sequence encodes CASSVGTEFNSPLHF. Full variable domain (rest looked up from reference TRBV25-1 and TRBJ1-6): EADIYQTPRYLVIGTGKKITLECSQTMGHDKMYWYQQDPGMELHLIHYSYGVNSTEKGDLSSESTVSRIRTEHFPLTLESARPSHTSQYLCASSVGTEFNSPLHFGNGTRLTVT.

The chain has TRBV14 and TRBJ2-2; D remains ambiguous. This CDR3 is 18 amino acids long. CDR1 SGHDN and CDR2 FVKESK come from the germline V gene. Trimming pared 1 base from V and 0 bases from J, leaving 15 bases between. The CDR3 DNA follows: TGTGCCAGCAGCCAAGGCGTCTTCGCCTCCACGAACACCGGGGAGCTGTTTTTT. This gives the protein CASSQGVFASTNTGELFF.

The J gene is TRBJ2-7, the V gene TRBV29-1; 8 nucleotides agree with TRBD2. The CDR3 extends over 13 amino acids. Unmatched junction bases numbered 6, after V lost 2 bases and J lost 6 bases. CDR1 SQVTM and CDR2 ANQGSEA come from the germline V gene. CDR3 protein: CSVEFGTRFEQYF. CDR3 coding DNA: TGCAGCGTTGAATTTGGGACTAGGTTCGAGCAGTACTTC.

The rearrangement joins TRBV6-5 to TRBJ2-7; D perhaps matches TRBD1 (6 bases). V was cut by 5 bases and J by 5 bases, with 10 bases left in between. This CDR3 spans 12 amino acids. Per the germline V gene, CDR1 is MNHEY and CDR2 is SVGAGI. The CDR3 sequence: CASSQDSNEQYF. The CDR3 nucleotides read TGTGCCAGCAGTCAGGACAGTAACGAGCAGTACTTC.

The V call is TRBV20-1, the J call TRBJ1-5; maybe TRBD1 (6 bases). In germline, CDR1 is DFQATT, CDR2 SNEGSKA (reference sequence). The germline V and J ends were trimmed by 6 bases and 0 bases, with 18 bases remaining between them. There are 16 residues in the CDR3. The CDR3 sequence: CSARGRGAVSNQPQHF. DNA of the CDR3: TGCAGTGCCCGGGGGAGGGGGGCAGTTAGCAATCAGCCCCAGCATTTT.

The chain uses TRBV18 and TRBJ2-7; D remains unclear. Germline lookup yields CDR1 KGHSH and CDR2 LQKENI. Between the trimmed V and J ends, which lost 0 bases and 2 bases, there was a span of 14 bases. There are 16 residues in the CDR3. The CDR3 nucleotides are TGTGCCAGCTCACCACCGGTGTACAAGCGCGCCTACGAGCAGTACTTC. Translated: CASSPPVYKRAYEQYF.

This chain links TRBV14 with TRBJ1-1; no clear D. The CDR3 totals 14 residues. The V end was cut by 1 base, the J end by 4 bases, with 10 bases between. Germline V gene sequence: CDR1 SGHDN, CDR2 FVKESK. CDR3: CASSQGLAGTEAFF. The CDR3, as DNA: TGTGCCAGCAGCCAAGGCTTGGCAGGCACTGAAGCTTTCTTT. The entire variable domain, with the rest obtained from reference TRBV14 and TRBJ1-1, is as follows: EAGVTQFPSHSVIEKGQTVTLRCDPISGHDNLYWYRRVMGKEIKFLLHFVKESKQDESGMPNNRFLAERTGGTYSTLKVQPAELEDSGVYFCASSQGLAGTEAFFGQGTRLTVV.

The table lists this clonotype with a few counts. J is TRBJ2-1 and V is TRBV7-9; no clear D. Germline values: CDR1 SEHNR, CDR2 FQNEAQ (reference sequence). Trimming removed 5 bases at V and 7 bases at J, with 9 bases between. This CDR3 comprises 12 residues. This CDR3 is CASSGAINEQFF. Written as DNA, the CDR3 is TGTGCCAGCAGCGGTGCGATAAATGAGCAGTTCTTC.

J is TRBJ1-1 and V is TRBV18, with no clear D. From germline, CDR1 is KGHSH and CDR2 LQKENI. The germline V and J ends were trimmed by 2 bases and 3 bases, with 7 bases remaining between them. This CDR3 is built from 13 residues. CDR3 sequence (DNA): TGTGCCAGCTCACCAGCAGCTTACACTGAAGCTTTCTTT. Amino acid sequence: CASSPAAYTEAFF.

This clonotype was seen once. The CDR3 reads CSAPLAGVRFEQYF. In DNA form, the CDR3 reads TGCAGTGCCCCCCTAGCGGGAGTGCGGTTCGAGCAGTACTTC. This sequence joins TRBV20-1 and TRBJ2-7; TRBD2 matches at 10 bases. The germline gives CDR1 DFQATT, CDR2 SNEGSKA (reference sequence). The junction had 11 bases not matched to a gene; V was cut back by 6 bases and J by 6 bases. This CDR3 is 14 amino acids long.

This clonotype appeared a few times. The J gene is TRBJ2-2, the V gene TRBV7-9; D gene ambiguous. Per the germline V gene, CDR1 is SEHNR and CDR2 is FQNEAQ (reference sequence). The CDR3 covers 14 residues. V was trimmed by 6 bases and J by 1 base, leaving 9 bases between them. The CDR3 bases are TGTGCCAGCAGGAGTGGGGAGAACACCGGGGAGCTGTTTTTT. The encoded protein is CASRSGENTGELFF.

Worth noting for this clonotype: The junction departs from the called germline gene at one end, perhaps through a read error. The rearrangement joins TRBV27 to TRBJ2-7; D is possibly TRBD1 or TRBD2 (5 bases each). CDR1 MNHEY and CDR2 SMNVEV come from the germline V gene (reference sequence). This CDR3 is built from 11 residues. The CDR3 reads CATSFGGEQYF. The CDR3 DNA reads TGTGCCACCAGTTTTGGGGGCGAGCAGTACTTC.

This rearrangement joins TRBV6-5 to TRBJ1-5; D not resolved. From germline, CDR1 is MNHEY and CDR2 SVGAGI. V was cut by 2 bases and J by 5 bases, with 7 bases left in between. CDR3 length equals 13 residues. The CDR3 DNA sequence: TGTGCCAGCAGTTACGTACTCCATCAGCCCCAGCATTTT. Amino acids: CASSYVLHQPQHF.

The rearrangement joins TRBV15 to TRBJ1-2; 8 nucleotides line up with TRBD1. This CDR3 has 14 residues. V dropped 4 bases and J dropped 2; count of bases not matched to a gene: 3. Germline CDR1 and CDR2: LNHNV and YYDKDF (reference sequence). CDR3 nucleotide sequence: TGTGCCACCAGCACAGGGGGCGCAAACTATGGCTACACCTTC. This sequence encodes CATSTGGANYGYTF.